These 17 T cell receptor beta chains originate from one sample sequenced in a study of blood T cell repertoires in COVID-19. Libraries were prepared by immunoSEQ multiplex PCR; TCRdb keeps only in-frame clonotypes and omits some of them. The table has about 210,000 clones, about 90% seen once. The specimen sequenced was peripheral blood. Receptors originate from a woman in her 70s with acute or convalescent COVID-19.

The chain joins TRBV6-5 to TRBJ1-2; 9 bases line up with TRBD1. The V gene end was trimmed by 2 bases and the J gene end by 8 bases; junction bases not matched to a gene: 9. CDR1 MNHEY and CDR2 SVGAGI come from the germline V gene. The CDR3 totals 15 residues. The CDR3: CASSYPGQGFGGYTF. CDR3 nucleotide sequence: TGTGCCAGCAGTTACCCGGGACAGGGATTTGGCGGCTACACCTTC.

The V gene is TRBV15, the J gene TRBJ1-4, with 7 bases lining up with TRBD1. Germline V lookup: CDR1 LNHNV, CDR2 YYDKDF (reference sequence). The CDR3 is 15 residues long. With V trimmed by 9 bases and J by 5 bases, 12 bases remained unmatched. The CDR3 DNA sequence: TGTGCCACTACCCGACAGGGCCTAAAGAATGAAAAACTGTTTTTT. As protein: CATTRQGLKNEKLFF.

The chain joins TRBV19 to TRBJ2-3; 7 positions agree with TRBD2. Germline CDR1 and CDR2: LNHDA and SQIVND (reference sequence). V shed 8 bases, J shed 5 bases, and the junction held 10 bases outside the gene matches. The CDR3 contains 14 residues. The CDR3 is CASFPGRAQDTQYF. The CDR3 DNA sequence: TGTGCCAGTTTCCCGGGGAGGGCACAAGATACGCAGTATTTT.

The sample holds one count of this clone. The chain carries TRBV5-6 and TRBJ1-2, with 9 positions matching TRBD1. V trimming: 2 bases; J trimming: 4 bases; junction bases outside the gene matches: 6. CDR1 is SGHDT and CDR2 is YYEEEE in the germline V gene. The CDR3 consists of 15 residues. CDR3 sequence: CASSFGTGRIYGYTF. The CDR3 DNA reads as TGTGCCAGCAGCTTCGGGACAGGGAGGATCTATGGCTACACCTTC.

The chain links TRBV3-1 (or the pseudogene TRBV3-2) to TRBJ1-2; 9 bases agree with TRBD1. The CDR3 contains 13 residues. Germline V CDR1 and CDR2: LGHDT, YNNKEL (reference sequence). V lost 2 bases and J lost 8; bases outside the gene matches: 3. The CDR3 sequence is CASSQRTGGGYTF. For the CDR3, the DNA is TGTGCCAGCAGCCAACGAACAGGGGGCGGCTACACCTTC.

This chain connects TRBV4-1 to TRBJ1-3; no firm D call. The CDR3 covers 15 residues. CDR1 is MGHRA and CDR2 is YSYEKL in the germline V gene. Trimming shortened V by 2 bases and J by 2 bases, and 10 bases separated the two germline ends. CDR3 nucleotide sequence: TGCGCCAGCAGCCAATTAGCCGGCACTGGAAACACCATATATTTT. Its protein is CASSQLAGTGNTIYF.

V gene TRBV9 combines with J gene TRBJ2-1; the D gene is possibly TRBD2 (5 bases). This CDR3 contains 13 residues. The germline V gene encodes CDR1 SGDLS and CDR2 YYNGEE. V was cut by 0 bases and J by 7 bases, with 8 bases left in between. The CDR3 DNA follows: TGTGCCAGCAGCGTAGTCGGGGAAAATGAGCAGTTCTTC. Amino acids: CASSVVGENEQFF.

The chain carries TRBV11-3 and TRBJ2-5; D not certain. The V end was cut by 5 bases, the J end by 0 bases, with 7 bases between. Germline loops: CDR1 SGHNT, CDR2 YENEEA. The CDR3 length is 13 residues. Written as DNA, the CDR3 is TGTGCCAGCAGCCCCAGTTACCAAGAGACCCAGTACTTC. This gives the protein CASSPSYQETQYF.

This chain links TRBV28 with TRBJ1-4; unclear D gene. V was shortened by 5 bases and J by 0 bases, with 10 bases between the two germline ends. Germline V CDR1 and CDR2: MDHEN, SYDVKM. This CDR3 is 15 amino acids long. CDR3 amino acids: CASSPSPATNEKLFF. The CDR3 nucleotides are TGTGCCAGCAGTCCCTCACCAGCAACTAATGAAAAACTGTTTTTT.

This chain connects TRBV18 to TRBJ1-1; the D is unclear. The germline V gene has CDR1 KGHSH and CDR2 LQKENI. The CDR3 runs 14 residues. V lost 0 bases to trimming and J lost 1 base, with 6 bases between them. CDR3: CASSPPQANTEAFF. The CDR3, as DNA: TGTGCCAGCTCACCACCGCAGGCGAACACTGAAGCTTTCTTT.

The rearrangement joins TRBV3-1 (or the pseudogene TRBV3-2) to TRBJ1-1; 12 nucleotides match TRBD1. From germline, CDR1 is LGHDT and CDR2 YNNKEL (reference sequence). J lost 4 bases, V lost 4 bases, and 4 bases had no gene match. This CDR3 comprises 15 residues. CDR3 nucleotides: TGTGCCAGCAGCCCAGGGACAGGGGGCTCCACTGAAGCTTTCTTT. It codes for CASSPGTGGSTEAFF.

The rearrangement uses TRBV2 and TRBJ2-7, with D perhaps matching TRBD2 (7 bases). CDR1 and CDR2 from the germline V gene are SNHLY and FYNNEI. The CDR3 length is 15 residues. V lost 4 bases and J 2 bases, leaving 15 bases between the germline ends. CDR3 amino acids: CASSAGGPTPYEQYF. The DNA of the CDR3 is TGTGCCAGCAGTGCGGGGGGCCCAACCCCCTACGAGCAGTACTTC.

The chain uses TRBV5-1 and TRBJ2-7, with 7 bases that match TRBD2. The CDR3 length is 14 residues. V gave up 1 base and J gave up 7 bases; unmatched junction bases: 8. Germline V lookup: CDR1 SGHRS, CDR2 YFSETQ. CDR3 coding DNA: TGCGCCAGCAGCTTGAACCTCGACGGGAGGGAGCAGTACTTC. Its protein product is CASSLNLDGREQYF.

The rearrangement links TRBV3-1 (or the pseudogene TRBV3-2) to TRBJ1-2; D is uncertain. Germline assignment: CDR1 LGHDT and CDR2 YNNKEL (reference sequence). Trimming pared 4 bases from V and 4 bases from J, leaving 16 bases between. The CDR3 is 15 residues long. The CDR3 sequence: CASSPAEGGPYGYTF. CDR3 nucleotide sequence: TGTGCCAGCAGCCCGGCGGAGGGAGGTCCCTATGGCTACACCTTC.

The J gene is TRBJ1-5, the V gene TRBV2; the D gene is possibly TRBD1 (5 bases). With 0 bases removed from V and 7 bases from J, the gap between germline ends came to 7 bases. Germline values: CDR1 SNHLY, CDR2 FYNNEI. The CDR3 has 13 amino acids. The CDR3: CASSEAGVQPQHF. The CDR3 coding sequence is TGTGCCAGCAGTGAAGCAGGGGTCCAGCCCCAGCATTTT.

About this clone: Other DNA sequences from this sample encode an identical CDR3 as well. The chain joins TRBV19 to TRBJ1-5, with TRBD1 as a possible D gene (5 bases). V was pared by 1 base and J by 2 bases, with 9 bases between. Germline lookup yields CDR1 LNHDA and CDR2 SQIVND (reference sequence). This CDR3 comprises 15 residues. This CDR3 is CASSIGGAGNQPQHF. The DNA of the CDR3 is TGTGCCAGTAGTATAGGGGGCGCCGGCAATCAGCCCCAGCATTTT.

J is TRBJ1-2 and V is TRBV28; the match to TRBD1 covers 8 bases. The germline V gene encodes CDR1 MDHEN and CDR2 SYDVKM. Trimming cost V 5 bases and J 3 bases; bases outside gene matches: 8. The length of the CDR3 is 15 residues. CDR3 bases: TGTGCCAGCAGTCCCACCTACAGGGGGGACTATGGCTACACCTTC. It is translated as CASSPTYRGDYGYTF.